What follows are 25 T cell receptor beta chains derived from one specimen sequenced in a study of blood T cell repertoires in COVID-19. Clones were sequenced by immunoSEQ multiplex PCR, and TCRdb holds only the in-frame ones, with some missing. The profile covers fewer than 250,000 clones, with roughly 83% appearing a single time and about 2.5% taken by the ten largest. Material: peripheral blood. These receptors all come from a woman between 65 and 79 years old with active or convalescent COVID-19.

The gene calls are TRBV6-1 and TRBJ1-4; D is unresolved. V lost 4 bases and J 6 bases, leaving 9 bases between the germline ends. The CDR3 extends over 13 amino acids. The germline V gene has CDR1 MNHNS and CDR2 SASEGT. The CDR3 spells CASSVAAYEKLFF. The CDR3 nucleotides read TGTGCCAGCAGTGTAGCGGCCTATGAAAAACTGTTTTTT.

The V call is TRBV3-1 (or the pseudogene TRBV3-2), the J call TRBJ1-2; D remains ambiguous. The CDR3 contains 13 residues. In germline, CDR1 is LGHDT, CDR2 YNNKEL (reference sequence). Trimming removed 3 bases from V and 4 bases from J, with 9 bases in between. The CDR3: CASSHWPLYGYTF. The CDR3 region has the DNA TGTGCCAGCAGCCACTGGCCCCTCTATGGCTACACCTTC.

The chain combines TRBV2 with TRBJ2-1, with 10 bases fitting TRBD2. This CDR3 has 14 residues. Germline CDR1 is SNHLY and CDR2 is FYNNEI. After removal of 3 bases from V and 9 bases from J, the junction contained 5 bases not matched to a gene. CDR3 DNA: TGTGCCAGCAGTGAGGCTAGCGGGAGAGTTGAGCAGTTCTTC. Its protein is CASSEASGRVEQFF.

This clone was recorded a few times. V usage is TRBV28 and J usage is TRBJ1-2; no clear D. Trimming took 5 bases from V and 6 from J, leaving 13 bases between them. Germline CDR1 MDHEN, CDR2 SYDVKM. The CDR3 extends over 13 amino acids. The CDR3 bases are TGTGCCAGCAGTGGCCCCGACACTGATGGCTACACCTTC. Translating gives CASSGPDTDGYTF.

V gene TRBV2 combines with J gene TRBJ2-7; 12 nucleotides line up with TRBD1. The trim removed 6 bases at V and 6 bases at J, leaving 9 bases unmatched. The CDR3 contains 15 residues. The germline CDR1 and CDR2 sequences are SNHLY and FYNNEI. The CDR3 is CASRDRGDRGPEQYF. CDR3 coding DNA: TGTGCCAGCAGGGACCGAGGGGACAGGGGGCCCGAGCAGTACTTC.

The chain couples TRBV2 to TRBJ1-5; D gene unclear. Trimming took 5 bases from V and 4 from J, leaving 9 bases between them. The CDR3 consists of 13 residues. The germline gives CDR1 SNHLY, CDR2 FYNNEI. The CDR3 region is CASSPEQNQPQHF. CDR3 coding DNA: TGTGCCAGCAGTCCGGAACAGAATCAGCCCCAGCATTTT.

The gene calls are TRBV7-9 and TRBJ1-6, with a tentative D call TRBD1 (5 bases). Germline CDR1 is SEHNR and CDR2 is FQNEAQ (reference sequence). V dropped 5 bases and J dropped 3 bases, with 14 bases sitting between them. This CDR3 comprises 16 residues. The CDR3 spells CASSRREGSYNSPLHF. The CDR3 DNA follows: TGTGCCAGCAGCCGCCGGGAGGGGAGCTATAATTCACCCCTCCACTTT.

This clone was seen once. V gene TRBV5-4 combines with J gene TRBJ2-2; 8 bases are shared with TRBD1. CDR1 and CDR2 (germline): SGHNT, YYREEE (reference sequence). The CDR3 has 17 amino acids. The V and J ends lost 2 bases and 7 bases, in that order; junction bases with no gene match: 13. CDR3 DNA sequence: TGTGCCAGCAGCTTTGGGTCGAGGCAGGGGGCTAACGGGGAGCTGTTTTTT. It yields the protein CASSFGSRQGANGELFF.

This clone appeared a single time. The genes are TRBV7-2 and TRBJ2-7; D is perhaps TRBD1 (6 bases). Germline V gives CDR1 SGHTA, CDR2 FQGNSA. Between the trimmed V and J ends, which lost 1 base and 1 base, there was a span of 11 bases. This CDR3 comprises 15 residues. In DNA form, the CDR3 reads TGTGCCAGCAGCTTAGGGACAGCAACTTCCTACGAGCAGTACTTC. Protein sequence: CASSLGTATSYEQYF.

This sequence joins TRBV7-9 and TRBJ2-3; 7 nucleotides align to TRBD2. The junction had 13 bases not matched to a gene; V was cut back by 4 bases and J by 6 bases. This CDR3 spans 16 amino acids. Germline V gene sequence: CDR1 SEHNR, CDR2 FQNEAQ (reference sequence). Here the CDR3 DNA reads TGTGCCAGCAGCTCGAAGGGAGCGGGACGGGGGGATACGCAGTATTTT. Amino acid sequence: CASSSKGAGRGDTQYF. Combining the CDR3 with reference TRBV7-9 and TRBJ2-3 gives the whole variable domain DTGVSQNPRHKITKRGQNVTFRCDPISEHNRLYWYRQTLGQGPEFLTYFQNEAQLEKSRLLSDRFSAERPKGSFSTLEIQRTEQGDSAMYLCASSSKGAGRGDTQYFGPGTRLTVL.

The J gene is TRBJ2-2, the V gene TRBV5-1, with 9 bases matching TRBD1. The CDR3 is 15 amino acids. Per germline, CDR1 SGHRS and CDR2 YFSETQ. The junction had 2 bases not matched to a gene; V was cut back by 0 bases and J by 5 bases. CDR3 DNA: TGCGCCAGCAGCTTGGTGACAGGGGGTACCGGGGAGCTGTTTTTT. It codes for CASSLVTGGTGELFF.

The rearrangement joins TRBV11-3 to TRBJ1-3; D not certain. V dropped 1 base and J dropped 4 bases, with 5 bases sitting between them. This CDR3 spans 13 amino acids. Germline V gene lookup returns CDR1 SGHNT and CDR2 YENEEA. The CDR3 nucleotides read TGTGCCAGCAGCTTAGGTATCGGAAACACCATATATTTT. Protein product: CASSLGIGNTIYF.

The rearrangement links TRBV7-2 to TRBJ1-2, with 9 bases aligning to TRBD1. Germline assignment: CDR1 SGHTA and CDR2 FQGNSA. CDR3 length equals 14 residues. V shed 5 bases, J shed 4 bases, and the junction held 5 bases outside the gene matches. CDR3 bases: TGTGCCAGCAGCGCGGGACAGGGAGGCTATGGCTACACCTTC. It is translated as CASSAGQGGYGYTF.

V and J are TRBV7-2 and TRBJ1-2; 8 bases are a match to TRBD1. V lost 4 bases and J lost 7; bases outside the gene matches: 11. Germline V gives CDR1 SGHTA, CDR2 FQGNSA. CDR3 size: 15 residues. The CDR3 nucleotides read TGTGCCAGCAGCTCGACAGGGGCCCTGATAAGTGGCTACACCTTC. It translates to CASSSTGALISGYTF.

This chain connects TRBV18 to TRBJ2-4; D is perhaps TRBD2 (6 bases). V lost 3 bases and J 1 base, leaving 10 bases between the germline ends. The CDR3 is 15 amino acids. Germline V gives CDR1 KGHSH, CDR2 LQKENI. CDR3 region: CASSPYGTAKNIQYF. The CDR3 DNA follows: TGTGCCAGCTCACCCTATGGGACTGCCAAAAACATTCAGTACTTC.

This CDR3 is CASSMGGSGRTEAFF. The CDR3 DNA reads as TGTGCCAGTAGTATGGGGGGGTCAGGGAGGACTGAAGCTTTCTTT. The gene calls are TRBV19 and TRBJ1-1; D possibly corresponds to TRBD1 (5 bases). Trimming cost V 3 bases and J 5 bases, with 16 bases left between them. Germline V lookup: CDR1 LNHDA, CDR2 SQIVND (reference sequence). This CDR3 region has 15 residues.

The rearrangement joins TRBV5-1 to TRBJ2-7; 7 positions match TRBD2. This CDR3 is 14 amino acids long. Looked up from germline, CDR1 is SGHRS and CDR2 is YFSETQ. V lost 4 bases to trimming and J lost 2 bases; unmatched junction nucleotides: 6. CDR3 amino acids: CASSPGGGAYEQYF. DNA for the CDR3: TGCGCCAGCAGCCCCGGTGGGGGGGCCTACGAGCAGTACTTC.

The chain links TRBV6-2 or TRBV6-3 to TRBJ1-2, with 7 positions matching TRBD1. This CDR3 region has 14 residues. CDR1 MNHEY and CDR2 SVGEGT come from the germline V gene. V shed 4 bases and J 7 bases; nucleotides not matched to a gene: 9. The CDR3 coding sequence is TGTGCCAGCAGTTCCGGGACAGAATTAAGTGGCTACACCTTC. This encodes CASSSGTELSGYTF.

The gene calls are TRBV7-9 and TRBJ1-1; D remains ambiguous. V was shortened by 5 bases and J by 1 base, with 11 bases between the two germline ends. This CDR3 is built from 14 residues. Germline CDR1 reads SEHNR; CDR2 reads FQNEAQ (reference sequence). The CDR3 DNA is TGTGCCAGCAGCCCCCGTCGGGGGAACACTGAAGCTTTCTTT. This encodes CASSPRRGNTEAFF.

This sequence joins TRBV5-1 and TRBJ1-4, with D tentatively TRBD1 (5 bases). The germline V and J ends were trimmed by 0 bases and 7 bases, with 13 bases remaining between them. The CDR3 consists of 15 residues. Germline V gene lookup returns CDR1 SGHRS and CDR2 YFSETQ. CDR3 region: CASSLDGREGEKLFF. CDR3 bases: TGCGCCAGCAGCTTGGATGGCAGGGAGGGTGAAAAACTGTTTTTT.

The chain recombines TRBV28 with TRBJ1-2; D ambiguous. This CDR3 has 11 residues. From germline, CDR1 is MDHEN and CDR2 SYDVKM. V lost 4 bases and J lost 7, with 7 bases in between. CDR3 in DNA: TGTGCCAGCAGTTCGGTAGTTGGCTACACCTTC. Translated: CASSSVVGYTF.

This clone was counted between two and nine times. The chain recombines TRBV7-9 with TRBJ1-2; 10 bases fit TRBD1. V shed 5 bases, J shed 6 bases, and the junction held 6 bases outside the gene matches. The CDR3 sequence is 14 residues long. CDR1 and CDR2 from the germline V gene are SEHNR and FQNEAQ (reference sequence). In DNA form, the CDR3 reads TGTGCCAGCAGCCCGGGACAGGGGTTCGATGGCTACACCTTC. Translating gives CASSPGQGFDGYTF.

CDR3 DNA sequence: TGTGCCAGCAGCCGCGGGACAGGGACAAATTCACCCCTCCACTTT. This translates into CASSRGTGTNSPLHF. The gene calls are TRBV7-2 and TRBJ1-6, with 9 positions matching TRBD1. With V trimmed by 5 bases and J by 7 bases, 6 bases remained unmatched. Germline V gene data show CDR1 as SGHTA and CDR2 as FQGNSA. The CDR3 runs 15 residues.

The chain uses TRBV6-6 and TRBJ1-1; D is uncertain. This CDR3 is 13 amino acids long. Germline-derived CDR1 and CDR2 are MNHNY and SVGAGI (reference sequence). Trimming took off 6 bases at V and 2 bases at J, with 10 bases between the two ends. The CDR3 loop is CASSPPFNTEAFF. The CDR3 DNA reads TGTGCCAGCAGCCCCCCTTTTAACACTGAAGCTTTCTTT.

The chain joins TRBV3-1 (or the pseudogene TRBV3-2) to TRBJ2-7, with D unclear. V dropped 5 bases and J dropped 0 bases, with 14 bases sitting between them. The CDR3 is 15 residues long. The germline V gene has CDR1 LGHDT and CDR2 YNNKEL (reference sequence). The CDR3: CASSGPVRSSYEQYF. CDR3 nucleotide sequence: TGTGCCAGCAGCGGTCCAGTCCGAAGCTCCTACGAGCAGTACTTC.